Presented here are 5 T cell receptor beta chains from one specimen sequenced in a study of T cell repertoires in cytomegalovirus infection. TCRdb recomputed calls from the reads with MiXCR, one row per CDR3 protein. The sample has about half a million distinct CDR3 sequences, around a third seen once. Their target antigens are unknown. Sample: cultured PBMCs, taken from culture after CMV antigen stimulation. These TCRs come from a human donor in good health (CMV status not recorded). Some clones in this sample may be carry-over from other donors' samples.

This clonotype was observed a few times. V is TRBV28 and J is TRBJ1-3, with D unclear. Germline V gene lookup returns CDR1 MDHEN and CDR2 SYDVKM. CDR3 length equals 13 residues. V was pared by 8 bases and J by 4 bases, with 12 bases between. The chain's CDR3 is CASSNRAGNTIYF. The CDR3 DNA sequence: TGTGCCAGCTCCAACAGAGCAGGAAACACCATATATTTT.

This clonotype was observed at least ten times. V is TRBV6-2 or TRBV6-3 and J is TRBJ2-7, with D possibly TRBD1 on 5 matching bases. With 0 bases removed from V and 3 bases from J, the gap between germline ends came to 6 bases. This CDR3 has 13 amino acids. Germline V gene data show CDR1 as MNHEY and CDR2 as SVGEGT. CDR3 sequence (DNA): TGTGCCAGCAGTTACTCCGACAGCTACGAGCAGTACTTC. Translation: CASSYSDSYEQYF.

The chain carries TRBV20-1 and TRBJ2-5; tentatively, D is TRBD2 (6 bases). There are 14 residues in the CDR3. Germline loops: CDR1 DFQATT, CDR2 SNEGSKA (reference sequence). V dropped 3 bases and J dropped 3 bases, with 14 bases sitting between them. DNA of the CDR3: TGCAGTGCTAGTGCGGGGTGGGGGGAAGAGACCCAGTACTTC. It is translated as CSASAGWGEETQYF.

In this sample, this clonotype turned up a few times. This chain connects TRBV7-2 to TRBJ2-1, with TRBD2 matching over 11 bases. The germline V gene encodes CDR1 SGHTA and CDR2 FQGNSA. With 0 bases clipped from V and 10 bases from J, the junction kept 11 bases outside the gene matches. CDR3 length: 17 residues. CDR3 in amino acids: CASSLAGLAGRRGEQFF. DNA for the CDR3: TGTGCCAGCAGCTTAGCCGGACTAGCGGGCCGTAGGGGGGAGCAGTTCTTC.

The chain is built from TRBV12-3 or TRBV12-4 and TRBJ2-2; D is unclear. V lost 5 bases and J lost 6, with 19 bases in between. The CDR3 extends over 16 amino acids. CDR3 loop: CASSIGQVRLAGELFF. The DNA for the CDR3 is TGTGCCAGCAGTATAGGGCAGGTCCGGTTAGCCGGGGAGCTGTTTTTT.